A selection of T cell receptor beta chains follows, all from one sample in a study of cytomegalovirus exposure and HLA in healthy donors. Repertoires were generated with immunoSEQ multiplex PCR, while TCRdb's copy carries only in-frame clones and drops some. The sample has 150,000 to 250,000 clones; 65% to 90% are singletons. Material: PBMCs. The receptors originated from a woman aged 25 to 39 in good health and CMV-seropositive. Each CDR3 is given with its conserved first and last residue. The D gene is left open where the match is weak. Size values are once, few and many counts, or a class for expanded clones, and some rows have none.

d_call	clone_size	v_call	j_call	cdr3_aa	cdr3_nt
TRBD2	-	TRBV7-8	TRBJ2-2	CASTRGLAGNPGELFF	TGTGCCAGCACTAGAGGACTAGCGGGAAATCCCGGGGAGCTGTTTTTT
-	few	TRBV6-5	TRBJ2-7	CASSAAGTTIYEQYF	TGTGCCAGCAGTGCCGCCGGGACAACGATATACGAGCAGTACTTC
TRBD1	once	TRBV7-9	TRBJ1-4	CASSLAGTGHEKLFF	TGTGCCAGCAGCTTGGCGGGGACAGGGCATGAAAAACTGTTTTTT
-	-	TRBV2	TRBJ2-4	CASRTVKNIQYF	TGTGCCAGCCGGACAGTCAAAAACATTCAGTACTTC
-	-	TRBV6-1	TRBJ1-1	CASTLEKGVTEAFF	TGTGCCAGCACCCTCGAAAAGGGGGTCACTGAAGCTTTCTTT
-	-	TRBV14	TRBJ2-6	CASSPGGSGANVLTF	TGTGCCAGCAGCCCAGGAGGCTCTGGGGCCAACGTCCTGACTTTC
TRBD2	-	TRBV13	TRBJ2-3	CASSISGRNTDTQYF	TGTGCCAGCAGCATCAGCGGGAGAAACACAGATACGCAGTATTTT
TRBD1	-	TRBV6-1	TRBJ2-7	CASSKQGAGPYEQYF	TGTGCCAGCAGTAAACAGGGGGCCGGACCCTACGAGCAGTACTTC
-	-	TRBV6-5	TRBJ2-7	CASSYLGSGYEQYF	TGTGCCAGCAGTTACTTAGGGTCGGGGTACGAGCAGTACTTC
-	-	TRBV29-1	TRBJ1-2	CSVELRDRVDSQFYGYTF	TGCAGCGTTGAATTGCGCGACCGGGTGGATTCCCAATTCTATGGCTACACCTTC
-	-	TRBV11-3	TRBJ2-2	CASSLVSFGELFF	TGTGCCAGCAGCTTAGTGAGTTTCGGGGAGCTGTTTTTT
TRBD2	-	TRBV27	TRBJ2-4	CASSRLGGVSKNIQYF	TGTGCCAGCAGTCGCCTCGGGGGGGTGAGCAAAAACATTCAGTACTTC
-	-	TRBV6-1	TRBJ2-7	CASSELSEQYF	TGTGCCAGCAGTGAATTATCCGAGCAGTACTTC
TRBD1	-	TRBV18	TRBJ1-5	CASSRTPTGNGGQPQHF	TGTGCCAGCTCACGGACACCGACAGGGAACGGTGGTCAGCCCCAGCATTTT
-	-	TRBV2	TRBJ1-2	CASRARGGGYTF	TGTGCCAGCAGGGCCCGGGGAGGTGGCTACACCTTC
TRBD1	few	TRBV18	TRBJ2-5	CASSPRTGQETQYF	TGTGCCAGCTCACCCCGGACAGGGCAAGAGACCCAGTACTTC
-	few	TRBV5-6	TRBJ2-7	CASSLALYEQYF	TGTGCCAGCAGCTTGGCCCTCTACGAGCAGTACTTC
-	-	TRBV7-3	TRBJ2-7	CASSLTGGEQYF	TGTGCCAGCAGCTTAACCGGGGGCGAGCAGTACTTC
-	few	TRBV29-1	TRBJ1-2	CSVASPIGLDYGYTF	TGCAGCGTTGCGTCACCGATAGGTCTAGACTATGGCTACACCTTC
-	-	TRBV30	TRBJ1-2	CAWRVWGVRNYGYTF	TGTGCCTGGAGGGTATGGGGCGTCAGGAACTATGGCTACACCTTC
-	-	TRBV6-1	TRBJ1-2	CASSEIAGQMVGGYTF	TGTGCCAGCAGTGAAATCGCTGGACAGATGGTGGGTGGCTACACCTTC
-	-	TRBV7-9	TRBJ2-1	CASSLYQRSNEQFF	TGTGCCAGCAGCTTATACCAGCGGTCCAATGAGCAGTTCTTC
-	-	TRBV11-3	TRBJ2-1	CASSLEGGLVGEQFF	TGTGCCAGCAGCTTAGAGGGGGGTTTGGTTGGTGAGCAGTTCTTC
-	-	TRBV6-1	TRBJ2-7	CASSELGAYYEQYF	TGTGCCAGCAGTGAACTGGGGGCTTACTACGAGCAGTACTTC
TRBD2	-	TRBV11-3	TRBJ2-3	CASSSSGGDTQYF	TGTGCCAGCAGCTCCTCCGGGGGGGATACGCAGTATTTT
-	-	TRBV15	TRBJ1-3	CATSTGGTGNTIYF	TGTGCCACCAGCACAGGAGGGACTGGAAACACCATATATTTT
TRBD1	-	TRBV6-1	TRBJ1-4	CASRFTGGTNEKLFF	TGTGCCAGCAGATTCACAGGGGGTACAAATGAAAAACTGTTTTTT
-	-	TRBV6-1	TRBJ2-7	CASSEAPGEGYEQYF	TGTGCCAGCAGTGAAGCTCCGGGAGAGGGTTACGAGCAGTACTTC
TRBD1	once	TRBV11-2	TRBJ1-2	CASSPRTGGRPNYGYTF	TGTGCCAGCAGCCCCCGGACAGGGGGCCGGCCTAACTATGGCTACACCTTC
-	once	TRBV6-1	TRBJ2-7	CASFQDRAYEQYF	TGTGCCAGCTTCCAAGACAGAGCCTACGAGCAGTACTTC
TRBD1	-	TRBV6-1	TRBJ2-5	CASKGQRTQETQYF	TGTGCCAGCAAGGGACAGCGAACTCAAGAGACCCAGTACTTC
-	-	TRBV2	TRBJ2-7	CASSPGQGGAFHEQYF	TGTGCCAGCAGTCCAGGGCAGGGGGGCGCGTTCCACGAGCAGTACTTC
TRBD1	-	TRBV29-1	TRBJ1-2	CSVETGPPNYGYTF	TGCAGCGTTGAGACAGGGCCCCCAAACTATGGCTACACCTTC
-	-	TRBV5-8	TRBJ2-1	CASSFERDNEQFF	TGTGCCAGCAGCTTTGAGAGAGACAATGAGCAGTTCTTC
TRBD1	-	TRBV28	TRBJ2-7	CASSPNDRDEQYF	TGTGCCAGCAGTCCGAATGACAGGGACGAGCAGTACTTC
-	-	TRBV29-1	TRBJ1-1	CSVDSGTEAFF	TGCAGCGTTGATTCGGGAACTGAAGCTTTCTTT
-	-	TRBV5-4	TRBJ1-2	CASSFRDARQAGYTF	TGTGCCAGCAGCTTCCGGGACGCAAGACAGGCTGGCTACACCTTC
TRBD2	-	TRBV29-1	TRBJ2-1	CSVEGLKLAGTYNEQFF	TGCAGCGTTGAGGGACTGAAACTAGCGGGGACCTACAATGAGCAGTTCTTC
TRBD1	-	TRBV5-5	TRBJ2-2	CASSDRTGTTGELFF	TGTGCCAGCAGCGACCGGACAGGGACCACCGGGGAGCTGTTTTTT
TRBD1	-	TRBV6-1	TRBJ1-1	CASRTGSGNTEAFF	TGTGCCAGCAGGACAGGGTCTGGGAACACTGAAGCTTTCTTT
TRBD1	few	TRBV27	TRBJ1-5	CASSPVGQGNQPQHF	TGTGCCAGCAGTCCGGTAGGACAGGGTAATCAGCCCCAGCATTTT
TRBD2	-	TRBV6-5	TRBJ2-2	CASSYSGRGIPGELFF	TGTGCCAGCAGTTACTCCGGGCGGGGGATCCCCGGGGAGCTGTTTTTT
TRBD2	-	TRBV7-2	TRBJ2-7	CASSPRTSGTYEQYF	TGTGCCAGCAGCCCCCGAACTAGCGGAACCTACGAGCAGTACTTC
-	-	TRBV18	TRBJ1-1	CASSPGTGDGQAFF	TGTGCCAGCTCACCCGGGACGGGGGATGGCCAAGCTTTCTTT
-	few	TRBV27	TRBJ2-7	CASSLLDEQYF	TGTGCCAGCAGTCTCCTCGACGAGCAGTACTTC
-	-	TRBV4-1	TRBJ2-7	CASSQDPGFAYEQYF	TGCGCCAGCAGCCAAGATCCGGGTTTCGCCTACGAGCAGTACTTC